The sequence of this T cell receptor (beta chain) was determined in a study of shared clonotypes between healthy human individuals. The overall study: CD4 naive and CD4 memory each took three plates per donor, while CD8 naive took two and CD8 memory one. Study observations and caveats: Shared across a few donors were roughly 4.8% of the naive CD4 clonotypes.

Measured with immunoSEQ multiplex PCR; TCRdb has only the in-frame clones, and not every one. The sample lists about 2 million clones; approximately 94% were seen once. Selected positively for CCR7 and CD45RO-negative, naive CD8 cells excluded terminally differentiated effector memory CD45RA+ cells. This clone was seen only once. Its antigen is unidentified. The CDR3 sequence is 14 residues long. Trimming cost V 5 bases and J 2 bases; bases outside gene matches: 3. Looked up from germline, CDR1 is MGHRA and CDR2 is YSYEKL. This receptor was obtained from a man between 18 and 35 years old in good health. Sequencing was performed on naive CD8+ T cells sorted from blood. J is TRBJ1-3 and V is TRBV4-1, with 7 bases that match TRBD1. Written as DNA, the CDR3 is TGCGCCAGCAGCGGAGGACAGGCTGGAAACACCATATATTTT. Its translation is CASSGGQAGNTIYF.